Listed below are T cell receptor beta chains from one sample, sequenced in a study of T cell changes during pregnancy in multiple sclerosis. Here immunoSEQ multiplex PCR was the method, and the copy in TCRdb shows in-frame clones only, minus some. The table records tens of thousands of clones, roughly 91% of them present only once. Specimen: peripheral blood, collected in the third trimester of pregnancy. These receptors all stem from a female donor in good health, enrolled as a control in a pregnancy study. Each CDR3 is given without its conserved first and last residue. D genes are given only for firm matches. Clone size is given for some rows only: seen once, a few or many times, or a class if the clone is expanded.

length	D	V	J	size	CDR3
10	TRBD1	TRBV29-1	TRBJ2-7	few	SVEGTGDEQY
12	NA	TRBV5-5	TRBJ2-1	NA	ASSLAPGVNEQF
13	NA	TRBV19	TRBJ1-1	NA	ASSPVTTGNTEAF
11	NA	TRBV5-1	TRBJ1-1	NA	ASSLKSYTEAF
18	TRBD1	TRBV7-6	TRBJ1-6	NA	ASSLVPRTGRSSYNSPLH
14	TRBD2	TRBV11-2	TRBJ2-3	many	ASSLARDYNTDTQY
13	TRBD1	TRBV6-1	TRBJ1-5	NA	ASSEVRTGIFPQH
16	TRBD2	TRBV5-6	TRBJ2-1	NA	ASSIHPTSGGYYNEQF
13	NA	TRBV7-2	TRBJ2-3	NA	ASSRGAASTDTQY
13	TRBD1	TRBV19	TRBJ1-5	NA	ASSNGTAGNQPQH
14	TRBD2	TRBV5-4	TRBJ2-1	NA	ASSRGGGGTYNEQF
13	NA	TRBV2	TRBJ2-6	NA	ASKVGSSGANVLT
12	NA	TRBV5-6	TRBJ1-4	once	ASSLGGDNEKLF
11	NA	TRBV5-1	TRBJ1-3	NA	ASRPGSGNTIY
12	NA	TRBV7-2	TRBJ2-1	NA	ASSPGQSDNEQF
10	NA	TRBV19	TRBJ1-2	NA	ASNGLAGGYT
11	NA	TRBV10-1	TRBJ1-1	NA	ASSDEKKTEAF
12	TRBD1	TRBV30	TRBJ1-2	NA	ASTGTGDGYGYT
10	NA	TRBV7-2	TRBJ2-7	NA	ASSSQGGEQY
12	TRBD2	TRBV29-1	TRBJ2-7	NA	SVDSGTSVSEQY
11	NA	TRBV28	TRBJ1-4	NA	ASISRPDEKLF
13	TRBD2	TRBV5-1	TRBJ2-1	NA	ASSSGLAGRNEQF
10	NA	TRBV28	TRBJ2-7	NA	ASSPPRWEQY
9	NA	TRBV11-2	TRBJ2-5	once	ASSFKETQY
12	NA	TRBV5-8	TRBJ2-7	NA	ASSSPGYHYEQY
11	TRBD1	TRBV15	TRBJ2-1	NA	ATSLDRGDEQF
17	TRBD2	TRBV27	TRBJ2-1	NA	ASTPGLAGGLSSYNEQF
13	TRBD1	TRBV10-2	TRBJ1-5	NA	ASSGGQGATQPQH
15	TRBD2	TRBV28	TRBJ2-7	NA	ASSLSGLAVISYEQY
12	NA	TRBV19	TRBJ1-1	once	ASSIRAGVDEAF